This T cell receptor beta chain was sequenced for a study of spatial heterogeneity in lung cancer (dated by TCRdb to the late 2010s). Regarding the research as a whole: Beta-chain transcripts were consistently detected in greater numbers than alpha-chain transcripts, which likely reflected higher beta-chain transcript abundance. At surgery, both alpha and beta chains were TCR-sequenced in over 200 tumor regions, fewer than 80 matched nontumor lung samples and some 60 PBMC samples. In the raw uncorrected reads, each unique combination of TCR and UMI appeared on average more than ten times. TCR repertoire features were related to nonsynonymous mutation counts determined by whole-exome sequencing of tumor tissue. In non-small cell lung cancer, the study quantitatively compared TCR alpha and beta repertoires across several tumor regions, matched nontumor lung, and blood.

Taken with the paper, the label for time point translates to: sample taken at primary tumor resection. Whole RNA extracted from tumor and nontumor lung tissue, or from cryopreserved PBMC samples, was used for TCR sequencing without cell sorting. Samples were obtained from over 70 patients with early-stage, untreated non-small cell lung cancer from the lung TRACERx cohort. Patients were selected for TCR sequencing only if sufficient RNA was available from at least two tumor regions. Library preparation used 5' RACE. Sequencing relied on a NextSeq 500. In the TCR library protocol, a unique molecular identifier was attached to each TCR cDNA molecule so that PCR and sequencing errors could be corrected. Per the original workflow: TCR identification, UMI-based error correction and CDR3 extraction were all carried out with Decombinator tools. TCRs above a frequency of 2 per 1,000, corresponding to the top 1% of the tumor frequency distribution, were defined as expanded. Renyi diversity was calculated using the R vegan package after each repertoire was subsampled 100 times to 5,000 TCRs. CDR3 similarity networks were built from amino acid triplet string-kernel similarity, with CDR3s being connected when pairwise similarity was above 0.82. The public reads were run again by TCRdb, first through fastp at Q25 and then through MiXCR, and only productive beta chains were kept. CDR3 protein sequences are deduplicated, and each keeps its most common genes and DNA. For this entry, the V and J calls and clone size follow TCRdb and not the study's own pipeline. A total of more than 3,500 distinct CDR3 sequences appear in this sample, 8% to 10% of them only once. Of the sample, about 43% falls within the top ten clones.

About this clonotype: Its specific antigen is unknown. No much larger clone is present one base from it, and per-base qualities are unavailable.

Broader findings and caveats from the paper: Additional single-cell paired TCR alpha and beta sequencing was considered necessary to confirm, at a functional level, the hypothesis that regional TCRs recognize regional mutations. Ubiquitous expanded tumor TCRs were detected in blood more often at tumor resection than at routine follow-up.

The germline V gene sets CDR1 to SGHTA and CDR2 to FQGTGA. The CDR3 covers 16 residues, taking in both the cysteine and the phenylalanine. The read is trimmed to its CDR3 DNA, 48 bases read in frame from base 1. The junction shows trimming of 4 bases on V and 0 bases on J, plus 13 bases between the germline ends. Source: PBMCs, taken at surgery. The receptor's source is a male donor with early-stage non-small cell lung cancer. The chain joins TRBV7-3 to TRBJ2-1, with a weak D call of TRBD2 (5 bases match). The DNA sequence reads TGTGCCAGCAGCTCCGGGGTCAGTAGCTCCTACAATGAGCAGTTCTTC. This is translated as CASSSGVSSSYNEQFF.